Following are 15 T cell receptor beta chains from one sample sequenced in a study of shared clonotypes between healthy human individuals. Sequenced by immunoSEQ multiplex PCR; TCRdb stores in-frame clones only, minus some. The table lists about 680,000 clones, roughly 70% of them singletons. Material for sequencing was memory CD4+ T cells sorted from blood. Sample subset: CD45RA-negative fraction. Receptor source: a woman younger than 45 in good health.

Worth noting for this clone: Other DNA variants within this sample encode the same CDR3. The chain carries TRBV6-5 and TRBJ1-1; D is undetermined. From germline, CDR1 is MNHEY and CDR2 SVGAGI. Trimming removed 2 bases from V and 2 bases from J, with 9 bases in between. This CDR3 spans 14 amino acids. This CDR3 is CASSYREGNTEAFF. DNA for the CDR3: TGTGCCAGCAGTTACAGGGAAGGAAACACTGAAGCTTTCTTT.

The chain couples TRBV25-1 to TRBJ2-7; D gene uncertain. Germline assignment: CDR1 MGHDK and CDR2 SYGVNS. Trimming removed 2 bases at V and 3 bases at J, with 5 bases between. The CDR3 has 12 residues. In DNA form, the CDR3 reads TGTGCCAGCAGTGAAAGGAGCTACGAGCAGTACTTC. It yields the protein CASSERSYEQYF.

V gene TRBV5-4 combines with J gene TRBJ1-4; D is unclear. In germline, CDR1 is SGHNT, CDR2 YYREEE (reference sequence). V lost 0 bases and J 0 bases, leaving 6 bases between the germline ends. CDR3 size: 15 residues. This CDR3 is CASSLGGSTNEKLFF. The CDR3 DNA reads as TGTGCCAGCAGCTTGGGAGGGTCAACTAATGAAAAACTGTTTTTT.

The V gene is TRBV28, the J gene TRBJ2-7; weak D call: TRBD2 (6 bases). The CDR3 runs to 16 residues. V lost 3 bases and J 0 bases, leaving 15 bases between the germline ends. Germline-derived CDR1 and CDR2 are MDHEN and SYDVKM. CDR3 nucleotide sequence: TGTGCCAGCAGTTTCTCGTTAGCGGATAGCTCCTACGAGCAGTACTTC. Protein: CASSFSLADSSYEQYF.

This chain connects TRBV6-1 to TRBJ1-5; 8 bases are a match to TRBD1. Germline assignment: CDR1 MNHNS and CDR2 SASEGT. Trimming cost V 8 bases and J 4 bases; bases outside gene matches: 4. The CDR3 contains 13 residues. The CDR3 bases are TGTGCCAGCTTAGGACAGGGTAATCAGCCCCAGCATTTT. Amino acid sequence: CASLGQGNQPQHF.

The V call is TRBV25-1, the J call TRBJ2-1; D not resolved. The CDR3 runs to 17 residues. The V gene lost 5 bases and the J gene lost 2 bases, with 19 bases spanning the gap. The germline gives CDR1 MGHDK, CDR2 SYGVNS. In DNA, the CDR3 is TGTGCCAGCAGTTCCTCCCCAGGTTATGAGGCCTACAATGAGCAGTTCTTC. Its translation: CASSSSPGYEAYNEQFF.

This clone was seen a handful of times. The rearrangement joins TRBV28 to TRBJ1-1; 7 bases agree with TRBD1. In germline, CDR1 is MDHEN, CDR2 SYDVKM. Trimming removed 5 bases from V and 1 base from J; junction bases left unmatched: 10. This CDR3 is built from 16 residues. CDR3 loop: CASSPHTGAGNTEAFF. The CDR3 DNA sequence: TGTGCCAGCAGTCCACATACAGGGGCCGGGAACACTGAAGCTTTCTTT.

The genes are TRBV5-1 and TRBJ1-4; D might be TRBD1 (6 bases). This CDR3 comprises 15 residues. Germline V lookup: CDR1 SGHRS, CDR2 YFSETQ. Trimming shortened V by 5 bases and J by 0 bases, and 11 bases separated the two germline ends. The CDR3 loop reads CASRGADPTNEKLFF. The CDR3 DNA sequence: TGCGCCAGCAGGGGGGCTGATCCAACTAATGAAAAACTGTTTTTT.

Of note for this clone: This likely reflects a read error, since a far larger clone is one base away. J is TRBJ2-3 and V is TRBV6-1; D might be TRBD1 (6 bases). V lost 7 bases and J lost 0, with 14 bases in between. This CDR3 region has 15 residues. Germline assignment: CDR1 MNHNS and CDR2 SASEGT. The CDR3 region is CASIVQGASTDTQYF. The CDR3 DNA reads as TGTGCCAGCATCGTACAGGGAGCTAGCACAGATACGCAGTATTTT.

Of note for this clone: Other DNA sequences in the same sample also yield this CDR3. V gene TRBV2 combines with J gene TRBJ2-7; D remains ambiguous. This CDR3 spans 12 amino acids. Germline V lookup: CDR1 SNHLY, CDR2 FYNNEI. Between the trimmed V and J ends, which lost 6 bases and 0 bases, there was a span of 6 bases. This chain's CDR3 is CASSASSYEQYF. For the CDR3, the DNA is TGTGCCAGCAGCGCCTCCTCCTACGAGCAGTACTTC.

This clone occurred once. This rearrangement joins TRBV5-1 to TRBJ2-5, with TRBD1 matching 8 bases. With the DNA end fitting TRBJ2-7 better, the J assignment may be wrong. Germline CDR1 reads SGHRS; CDR2 reads YFSETQ. CDR3 size: 13 residues. This CDR3 reads CASTPTGVDEQYF. DNA of the CDR3: TGCGCCAGCACCCCGACAGGGGTGGACGAGCAGTACTTC.

J is TRBJ1-1 and V is TRBV5-1; possible D gene TRBD1, 5 bases. CDR1 is SGHRS and CDR2 is YFSETQ in the germline V gene. The CDR3 has 13 amino acids. Trimming left V 1 base short and J 3 bases short, with 7 bases between. The CDR3 sequence is CASSLRRDTEAFF. The CDR3 nucleotides are TGCGCCAGCAGCTTGCGCAGGGACACTGAAGCTTTCTTT.

The chain couples TRBV25-1 to TRBJ2-2, with D perhaps TRBD1 or TRBD2 (5 bases each). V was clipped by 0 bases and J by 2 bases, with 16 bases between them. Germline V CDR1 and CDR2: MGHDK, SYGVNS. The CDR3 runs 18 residues. Here the CDR3 DNA reads TGTGCCAGCAGTGAATATATTGGGGGACGGAGTAACACCGGGGAGCTGTTTTTT. Its protein is CASSEYIGGRSNTGELFF.

This clone came up a few times. Possible read error: a much larger clone is one base away. Within the sample, other DNA sequences also encode this same CDR3. This chain joins TRBV7-2 and TRBJ1-1, with D perhaps TRBD1 (5 bases). Germline CDR1 reads SGHTA; CDR2 reads FQGNSA. V was pared by 4 bases and J by 3 bases, with 9 bases between. This CDR3 has 13 amino acids. The CDR3 DNA is TGTGCCAGCAGCTCTCAGGGAGACACTGAAGCTTTCTTT. Protein: CASSSQGDTEAFF.

The chain's CDR3 is CASSLVAGGSQPQHF. CDR3 bases: TGCGCCAGCAGCTTGGTTGCAGGCGGGAGTCAGCCCCAGCATTTT. This chain joins TRBV5-1 and TRBJ1-5; D gene uncertain. CDR1 SGHRS and CDR2 YFSETQ come from the germline V gene. Trimming removed 0 bases from V and 6 bases from J, with 13 bases in between. The CDR3 runs 15 residues.